This TCR beta chain came from a study of OX40 agonist ivuxolimab in advanced cancers. As for the study more broadly: Ivuxolimab, which targeted the costimulatory receptor OX40 (CD134), was an agonistic, fully human IgG2 monoclonal antibody. Intravenous ivuxolimab was administered to patients every 2 weeks at six dose levels: 0.01, 0.1, 0.3, 1.5, 3 and 10 mg/kg. Of the 50 or so patients in dose escalation, approximately 20 had hepatocellular carcinoma, approximately 15 had melanoma, 9 had renal cell carcinoma and 9 had head and neck cancer. A male proportion of almost 85% and a mean age of roughly 58 years, ranging from about 23 to 90, were recorded for the dose-escalation cohort. Prior anti-PD-1, anti-PD-L1 or anti-CTLA-4 therapy was permitted, and less than 45% of dose-escalation patients had received checkpoint inhibitors. Partial responses occurred in three dose-escalation patients, of whom one had hepatocellular carcinoma and two had cutaneous melanoma. The purpose of peripheral TCRbeta sequencing was to test whether ivuxolimab changed TCR sequence diversity and led to clonal T-cell expansion. The paper describes the monotherapy dose-escalation part (N = 52 patients) of the phase I trial of ivuxolimab.

Study-level results and caveats: Low levels of normalized T-cell clonal expansion were also shown by some nonresponding patients. In the 0.1-3.0 mg/kg groups, partial responders were among the patients with the lowest normalized peripheral clonal expansion, particularly in CD8+ T cells. After ivuxolimab, CD8+ T cells had more expanded clones than CD4+ T cells on average. Antigen specificity was not determined for the clonally expanded peripheral T cells. Clonal expansion of both CD4+ and CD8+ blood T cells was observed from baseline to week 6 at doses 0.1 to 3.0 mg/kg.

To sequence the TCRbeta CDR3 region, genomic DNA was isolated from the sorted cells. The immunoSEQ Assay was used to sequence the TCRbeta CDR3 regions. What TCRdb holds here is the immuneACCESS table cut down to in-frame rearrangements. Part of the clones is not present; checked against another copy, under half of the missing clones reflect an unresolved V gene, and the others are unexplained. Here the sample has around 30,000 clones; 90% occur a single time. Of the sample, 20% to 25% falls within the top ten clones. At the junction V is shortened by 3 bases and J by 4 bases, with 12 bases in between. Measured from the cysteine to the phenylalanine, the CDR3 is 15 residues long. Here the CDR3 DNA is all that survives: 45 bases in frame from base 1. The germline V gene (reference sequence) provides CDR1 MNHEY and CDR2 SMNVEV. The trial excluded patients who had a history of autoimmune disease or who were on systemic immunosuppression. Peripheral blood for TCR sequencing was collected from all dose cohorts at baseline, on cycle 4 day 1, and on cycle 7 day 1. The samples were drawn from a first-in-human, open-label, multicenter phase I dose-escalation trial of ivuxolimab. The trial enrolled adults with locally advanced or metastatic head and neck squamous cell, hepatocellular, melanoma or renal cell carcinoma. Before TCR sequencing, CD4+ T cells and CD8+ T cells were sorted from peripheral blood as separate populations.

A note on this clone: The antigen it recognizes is unknown. Base qualities are not recorded, but no much larger clone differs from it by a single base.

Specimen: CD4+ or CD8+ T cells sorted from blood, collected in a trial of the OX40 agonist ivuxolimab. This clonotype was sampled from an adult with an advanced solid tumor such as melanoma, head and neck, liver or kidney cancer. The V gene is TRBV27 and the J gene is TRBJ2-2; matching of 7 bases hints at TRBD2 as the D gene. The nucleotide sequence reads TGTGCCAGCAGTTTTGGGGGGGCAAGCACCGGGGAGCTGTTTTTT. It encodes CASSFGGASTGELFF.